This section outlines one TCR beta chain sequence together with its context. Its antigen is currently unknown. This sample is part of a study of cytomegalovirus exposure and HLA in healthy donors. The wider study: It was reported in a later analysis that the 120 or so validation repertoires used the same platform as the roughly 700 first-cohort repertoires.

General observations from the study: The study labeled more than 150 TCR beta chains cytomegalovirus-associated.

Germline values: CDR1 LGHNA, CDR2 YNFKEQ. The length of the CDR3 is 13 residues. Trimming removed 5 bases at V and 5 bases at J, with 12 bases between. The assay was immunoSEQ multiplex PCR, and TCRdb's table has in-frame clones only and misses some. The table lists roughly 76,000 clones, 94% of them singletons, with about 1.4% in the top ten. This chain links TRBV4-2 with TRBJ1-2; the D is unclear. The sequenced sample was PBMCs. The sequence came from a man aged 18 to 30 in good health and CMV-seropositive. The CDR3 loop reads CASSNRETYGYTF. The CDR3 nucleotides are TGTGCCAGCAGCAATCGTGAAACTTATGGCTACACCTTC.